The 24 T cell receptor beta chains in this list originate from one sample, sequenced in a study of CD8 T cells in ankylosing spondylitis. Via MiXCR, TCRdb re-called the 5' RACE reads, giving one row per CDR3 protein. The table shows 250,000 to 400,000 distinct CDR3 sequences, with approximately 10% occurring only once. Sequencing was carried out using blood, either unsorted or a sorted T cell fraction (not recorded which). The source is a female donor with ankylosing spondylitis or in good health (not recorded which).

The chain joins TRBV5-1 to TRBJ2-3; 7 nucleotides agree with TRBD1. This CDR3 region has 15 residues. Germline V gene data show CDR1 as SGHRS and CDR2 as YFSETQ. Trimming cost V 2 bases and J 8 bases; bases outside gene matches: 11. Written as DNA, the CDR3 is TGCGCCAGCAGCTTTCCGGGACAGACCGCCGGTACGCAGTATTTT. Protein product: CASSFPGQTAGTQYF.

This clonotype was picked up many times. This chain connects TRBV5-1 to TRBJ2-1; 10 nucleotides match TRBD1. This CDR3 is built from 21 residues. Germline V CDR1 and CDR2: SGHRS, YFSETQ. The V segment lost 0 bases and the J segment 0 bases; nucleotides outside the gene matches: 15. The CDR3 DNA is TGCGCCAGCAGCTTGGGGGTCGGACAGGGGGTATTTCCCAGCTCCTACAATGAGCAGTTCTTC. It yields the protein CASSLGVGQGVFPSSYNEQFF. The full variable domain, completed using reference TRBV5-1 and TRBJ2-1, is KAGVTQTPRYLIKTRGQQVTLSCSPISGHRSVSWYQQTPGQGLQFLFEYFSETQRNKGNFPGRFSGRQFSNSRSEMNVSTLELGDSALYLCASSLGVGQGVFPSSYNEQFFGPGTRLTVL.

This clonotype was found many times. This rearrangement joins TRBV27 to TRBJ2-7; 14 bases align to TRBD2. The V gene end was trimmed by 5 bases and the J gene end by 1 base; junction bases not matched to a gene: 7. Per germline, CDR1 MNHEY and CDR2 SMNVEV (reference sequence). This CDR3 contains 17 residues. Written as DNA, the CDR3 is TGTGCCAGCAGTCCAGGGACTAGCGGGAGCCCATCCTACGAGCAGTACTTC. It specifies CASSPGTSGSPSYEQYF.

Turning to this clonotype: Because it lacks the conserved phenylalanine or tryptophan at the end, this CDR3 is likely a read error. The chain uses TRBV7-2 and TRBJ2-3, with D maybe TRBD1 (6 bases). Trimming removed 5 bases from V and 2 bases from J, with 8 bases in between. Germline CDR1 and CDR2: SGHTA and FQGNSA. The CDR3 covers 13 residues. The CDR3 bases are TGTGCCAGCAGCCAGGGGAACACAGATACGCAGTATTAT. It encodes CASSQGNTDTQYY.

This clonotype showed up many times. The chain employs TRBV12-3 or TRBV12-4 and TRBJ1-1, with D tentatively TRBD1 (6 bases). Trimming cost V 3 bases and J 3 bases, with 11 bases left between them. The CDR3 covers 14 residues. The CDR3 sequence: CASSFDRKDTEAFF. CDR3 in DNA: TGTGCCAGCAGTTTCGACAGGAAGGACACTGAAGCTTTCTTT.

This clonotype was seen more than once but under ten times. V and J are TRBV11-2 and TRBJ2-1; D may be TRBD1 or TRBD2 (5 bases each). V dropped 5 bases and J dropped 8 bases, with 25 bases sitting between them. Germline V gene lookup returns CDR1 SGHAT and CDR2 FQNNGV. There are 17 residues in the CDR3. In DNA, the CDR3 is TGTGCCAGCAGCCCCCGTAAGTTTGGATTAGGGGACCATGAGCAGTTCTTC. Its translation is CASSPRKFGLGDHEQFF.

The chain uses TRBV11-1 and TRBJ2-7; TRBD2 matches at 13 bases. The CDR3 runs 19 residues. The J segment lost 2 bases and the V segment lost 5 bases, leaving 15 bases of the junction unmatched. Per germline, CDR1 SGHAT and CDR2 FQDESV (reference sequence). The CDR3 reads CASSAPGLAGVMTAYEQYF. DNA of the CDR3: TGTGCCAGCAGCGCTCCCGGACTAGCGGGAGTCATGACGGCCTACGAGCAGTACTTC. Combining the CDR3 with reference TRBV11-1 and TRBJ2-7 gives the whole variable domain EAEVAQSPRYKITEKSQAVAFWCDPISGHATLYWYRQILGQGPELLVQFQDESVVDDSQLPKDRFSAERLKGVDSTLKIQPAELGDSAMYLCASSAPGLAGVMTAYEQYFGPGTRLTVT.

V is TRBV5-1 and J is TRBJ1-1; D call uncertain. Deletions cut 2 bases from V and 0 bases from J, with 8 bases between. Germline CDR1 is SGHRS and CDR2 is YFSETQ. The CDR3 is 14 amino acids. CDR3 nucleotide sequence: TGCGCCAGCAGCTTAACAAATATGAACACTGAAGCTTTCTTT. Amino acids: CASSLTNMNTEAFF. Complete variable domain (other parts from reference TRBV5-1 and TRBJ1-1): KAGVTQTPRYLIKTRGQQVTLSCSPISGHRSVSWYQQTPGQGLQFLFEYFSETQRNKGNFPGRFSGRQFSNSRSEMNVSTLELGDSALYLCASSLTNMNTEAFFGQGTRLTVV.

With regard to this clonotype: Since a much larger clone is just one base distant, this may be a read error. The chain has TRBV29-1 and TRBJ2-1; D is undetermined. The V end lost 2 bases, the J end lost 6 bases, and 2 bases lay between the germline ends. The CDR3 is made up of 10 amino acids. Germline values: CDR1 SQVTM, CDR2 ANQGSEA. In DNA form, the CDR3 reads TGCAGCGTTGAAACCAATGAGCAGTTCTTC. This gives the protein CSVETNEQFF.

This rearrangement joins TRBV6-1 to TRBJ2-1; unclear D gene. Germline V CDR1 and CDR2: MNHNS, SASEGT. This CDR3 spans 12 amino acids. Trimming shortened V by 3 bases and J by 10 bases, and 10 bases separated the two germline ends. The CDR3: CASSDVSREQFF. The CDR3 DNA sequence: TGTGCCAGCAGTGATGTTTCGCGGGAGCAGTTCTTC.

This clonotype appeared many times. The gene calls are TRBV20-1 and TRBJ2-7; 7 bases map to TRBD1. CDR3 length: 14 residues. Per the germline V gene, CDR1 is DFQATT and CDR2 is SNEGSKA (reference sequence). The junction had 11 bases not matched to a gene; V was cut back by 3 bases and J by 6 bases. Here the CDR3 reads CSASSGTEGFEQYF. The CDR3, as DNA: TGCAGTGCTAGCTCCGGGACAGAGGGTTTCGAGCAGTACTTC.

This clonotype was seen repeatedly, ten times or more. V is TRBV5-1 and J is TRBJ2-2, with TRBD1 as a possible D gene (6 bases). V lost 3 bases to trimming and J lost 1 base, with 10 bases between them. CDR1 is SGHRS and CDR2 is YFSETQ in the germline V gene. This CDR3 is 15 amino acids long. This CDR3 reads CASSWGQQNTGELFF. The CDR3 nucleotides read TGCGCCAGCAGCTGGGGACAACAGAACACCGGGGAGCTGTTTTTT.

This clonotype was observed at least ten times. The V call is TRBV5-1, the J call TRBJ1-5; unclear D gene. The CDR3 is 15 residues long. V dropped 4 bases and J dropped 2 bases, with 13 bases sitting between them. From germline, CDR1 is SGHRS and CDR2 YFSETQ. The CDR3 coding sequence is TGCGCCAGCAGCCCCGGGATTCGGGGCAATCAGCCCCAGCATTTT. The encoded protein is CASSPGIRGNQPQHF.

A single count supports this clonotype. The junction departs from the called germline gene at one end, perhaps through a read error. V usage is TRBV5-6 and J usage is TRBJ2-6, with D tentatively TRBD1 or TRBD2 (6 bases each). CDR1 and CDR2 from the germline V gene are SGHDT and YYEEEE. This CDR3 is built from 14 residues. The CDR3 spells CASSGQWGADVLTF. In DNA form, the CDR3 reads TGTGCCAGCAGCGGACAGTGGGGGGCCGACGTCCTGACTTTC.

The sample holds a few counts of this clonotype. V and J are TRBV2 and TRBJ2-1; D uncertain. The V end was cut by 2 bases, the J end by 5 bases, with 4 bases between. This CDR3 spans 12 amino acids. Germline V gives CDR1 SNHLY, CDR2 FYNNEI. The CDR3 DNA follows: TGTGCCAGCAGTGAATCCAACAATGAGCAGTTCTTC. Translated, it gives CASSESNNEQFF.

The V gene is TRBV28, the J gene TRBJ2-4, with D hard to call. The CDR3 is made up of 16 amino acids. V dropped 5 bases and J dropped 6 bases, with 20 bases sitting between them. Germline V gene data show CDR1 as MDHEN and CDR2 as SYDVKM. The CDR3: CASSTRPLYGANIQYF. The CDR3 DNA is TGTGCCAGCAGTACACGTCCCCTGTACGGCGCAAACATTCAGTACTTC.

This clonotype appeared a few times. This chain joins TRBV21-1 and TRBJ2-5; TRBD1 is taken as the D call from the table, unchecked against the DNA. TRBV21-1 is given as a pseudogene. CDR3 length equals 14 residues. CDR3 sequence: CWGSLQRAQETQYF. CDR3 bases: TGTTGGGGGAGCCTCCAAAGGGCTCAAGAGACCCAGTACTTC.

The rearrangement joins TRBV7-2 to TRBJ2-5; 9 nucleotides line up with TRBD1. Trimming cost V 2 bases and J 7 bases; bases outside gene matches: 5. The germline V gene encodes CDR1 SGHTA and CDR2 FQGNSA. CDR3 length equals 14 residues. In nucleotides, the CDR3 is TGTGCCAGCAGCTTATCCGCGACAGGGGGGACCCAGTACTTC. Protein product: CASSLSATGGTQYF.

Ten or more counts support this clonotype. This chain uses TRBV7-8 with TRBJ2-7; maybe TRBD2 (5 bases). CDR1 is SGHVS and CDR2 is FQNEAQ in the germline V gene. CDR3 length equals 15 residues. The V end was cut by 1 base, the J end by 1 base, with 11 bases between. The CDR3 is CASSLEGGGSYEQYF. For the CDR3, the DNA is TGTGCCAGCAGCTTAGAAGGAGGAGGATCCTACGAGCAGTACTTC.

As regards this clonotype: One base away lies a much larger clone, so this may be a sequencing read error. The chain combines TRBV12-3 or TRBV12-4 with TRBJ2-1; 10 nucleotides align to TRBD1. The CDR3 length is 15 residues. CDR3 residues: CASSPDRGRDNEQLF. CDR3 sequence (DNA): TGTGCCAGCAGCCCTGACAGGGGGCGGGATAATGAGCAGCTCTTC.

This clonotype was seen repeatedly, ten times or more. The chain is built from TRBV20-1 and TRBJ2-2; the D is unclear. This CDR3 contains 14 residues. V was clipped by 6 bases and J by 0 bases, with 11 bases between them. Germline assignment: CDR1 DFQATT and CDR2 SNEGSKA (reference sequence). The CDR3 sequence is CSAPAPTNTGELFF. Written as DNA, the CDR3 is TGCAGTGCCCCCGCGCCGACGAACACCGGGGAGCTGTTTTTT.

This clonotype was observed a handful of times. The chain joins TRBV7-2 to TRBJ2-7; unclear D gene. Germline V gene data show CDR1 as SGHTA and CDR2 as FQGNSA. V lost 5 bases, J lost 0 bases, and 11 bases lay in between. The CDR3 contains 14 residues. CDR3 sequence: CASSPRQSSYEQYF. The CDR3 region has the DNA TGTGCCAGCAGCCCTCGGCAGAGCTCCTACGAGCAGTACTTC. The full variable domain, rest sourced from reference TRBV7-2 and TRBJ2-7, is GAGVSQSPSNKVTEKGKDVELRCDPISGHTALYWYRQSLGQGLEFLIYFQGNSAPDKSGLPSDRFSAERTGGSVSTLTIQRTQQEDSAVYLCASSPRQSSYEQYFGPGTRLTVT.

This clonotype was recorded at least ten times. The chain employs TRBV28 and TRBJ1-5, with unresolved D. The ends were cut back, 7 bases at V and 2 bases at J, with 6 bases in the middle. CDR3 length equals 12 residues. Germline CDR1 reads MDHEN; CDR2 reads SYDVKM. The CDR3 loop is CASKVGNQPQHF. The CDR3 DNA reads TGTGCCAGCAAAGTGGGCAATCAGCCCCAGCATTTT.

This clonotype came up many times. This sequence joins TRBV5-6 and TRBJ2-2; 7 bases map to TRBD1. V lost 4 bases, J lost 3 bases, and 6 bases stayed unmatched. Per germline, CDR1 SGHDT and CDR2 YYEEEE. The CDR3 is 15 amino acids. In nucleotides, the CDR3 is TGTGCCAGCAGCCAGCGGACAGGAGACACCGGGGAGCTGTTTTTT. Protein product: CASSQRTGDTGELFF.